Reported below is one T cell receptor beta chain. This sample stems from a study of blood T cell repertoires in COVID-19. Study-wide context: Sources were T cells, B-cell-depleted T cells, or PBMCs; the material itself was cDNA or gDNA.

Libraries were prepared by immunoSEQ multiplex PCR; TCRdb keeps only in-frame clonotypes and omits some of them. The sample includes roughly 330,000 clones, around 87% of them seen just once. The CDR3 has 14 amino acids. Trimming took off 5 bases at V and 5 bases at J, with 15 bases between the two ends. Germline V gene sequence: CDR1 SEHNR, CDR2 FQNEAQ (reference sequence). This receptor was obtained from a woman between 50 and 59 years old with active or convalescent COVID-19. Sequencing was done on a sample of peripheral blood. The chain combines TRBV7-9 with TRBJ1-1; D is possibly TRBD1 (6 bases). The CDR3 loop is CASSNTGGRTEAFF. Written as DNA, the CDR3 is TGTGCCAGCAGCAACACGGGGGGGCGAACTGAAGCTTTCTTT.